One TCR beta chain is described in this entry. CDR3 length: 15 amino acids. V shed 5 bases and J shed 0 bases, with 11 bases lying between them. The germline V gene encodes CDR1 LNHDA and CDR2 SQIVND (reference sequence). Sequencing used immunoSEQ multiplex PCR; TCRdb keeps in-frame clones, though not all of them. There are under 200,000 clones in the sample; almost 90% occur only once, and about 5.3% lies in the top ten. The record originates from a study of control samples from healthy donors and cancer patients. V usage is TRBV19 and J usage is TRBJ1-5; the D gene is possibly TRBD1 (5 bases). The sequence was obtained from a woman aged 25 to 45 in good health. The sequenced sample was blood. The CDR3 coding sequence is TGTGCCAGTAGTTCTGGGACGGCTAGCAATCAGCCCCAGCATTTT. Its translation: CASSSGTASNQPQHF. Together with reference TRBV19 and TRBJ1-5, the CDR3 gives the full variable domain: DGGITQSPKYLFRKEGQNVTLSCEQNLNHDAMYWYRQDPGQGLRLIYYSQIVNDFQKGDIAEGYSVSREKKESFPLTVTSAQKNPTAFYLCASSSGTASNQPQHFGDGTRLSIL.